Described below is a single T cell receptor beta chain sequence and its context. The antigen is not known. This sample is drawn from a study of T cells expressing NK-cell markers. TCRdb reanalyzed the 5' RACE reads, giving one entry per CDR3 protein sequence and no DNA. The sample table sets out a few hundred thousand distinct CDR3 sequences. Study conclusions and caveats: Whether the expanded NKG2C+ T cell clones recognized HCMV remained unclear. In a few donors, dominant clonotypes made up roughly 25-60.1% of CD3+CD56-NKG2C+ cells.

Looked up from germline, CDR1 is LNHNV and CDR2 is YYDKDF (reference sequence). The CDR3 sequence is 15 residues long. Sequencing was carried out using blood T cells: a sorted CD56 or NKG2C T cell subset, CD4+ or CD8+ T cells, or bulk PBMC T cells (not recorded which). V and J are TRBV15 and TRBJ2-1; TCRdb reports TRBD1, a call that lacks DNA to check it against. The TCR was taken from a man aged 18-70 years in good health. The CDR3 is CATSTGRSNSNEQFF.